A single sample gave rise to the 10 T cell receptor beta chains below, sequenced in a study of blood T cell repertoires in COVID-19. Method: immunoSEQ multiplex PCR; TCRdb's copy keeps in-frame clones and lacks some. In the table there are 180,000 or so clones, more than 85% of which are singletons. The sequencing sample was made of peripheral blood. These receptors originate from a man between 18 and 29 years old with acute or convalescent COVID-19.

The chain recombines TRBV19 with TRBJ2-1, with 8 bases aligning to TRBD1. After removal of 4 bases from V and 6 bases from J, the junction contained 8 bases not matched to a gene. The CDR3 has 15 amino acids. Germline loops: CDR1 LNHDA, CDR2 SQIVND (reference sequence). The CDR3 DNA sequence: TGTGCCAGTAGTAGAGGACAGGGTGGGATCAATGAGCAGTTCTTC. This gives the protein CASSRGQGGINEQFF.

V is TRBV16 and J is TRBJ1-3, with D perhaps matching TRBD1 (5 bases). CDR3 length equals 16 residues. Trimming removed 1 base at V and 0 bases at J, with 10 bases between. Per germline, CDR1 KGHSY and CDR2 FQNENV. As DNA, the CDR3 is TGTGCCAGCAGCCAATTACAGGACCTCTCTGGAAACACCATATATTTT. This codes for CASSQLQDLSGNTIYF.

The V gene is TRBV10-3, the J gene TRBJ2-3; 7 bases are shared with TRBD2. V lost 10 bases, J lost 3 bases, and 10 bases stayed unmatched. The CDR3 covers 14 residues. Germline CDR1 is ENHRY and CDR2 is SYGVKD. Here the CDR3 reads CATRGEKNTDTQYF. The CDR3 DNA sequence: TGTGCCACCCGGGGGGAAAAAAATACAGATACGCAGTATTTT.

The chain combines TRBV20-1 with TRBJ2-2; perhaps TRBD1 as D (6 bases). CDR1 DFQATT and CDR2 SNEGSKA come from the germline V gene (reference sequence). This CDR3 has 11 residues. Trimming took 5 bases from V and 6 from J, leaving 7 bases between them. This CDR3 reads CSAPGAGELFF. CDR3 nucleotides: TGCAGTGCTCCAGGGGCCGGGGAGCTGTTTTTT.

The chain recombines TRBV5-1 with TRBJ2-3; 12 nucleotides align to TRBD2. CDR1 and CDR2 (germline): SGHRS, YFSETQ. V shed 4 bases, J shed 1 base, and the junction held 16 bases outside the gene matches. The CDR3 has 20 residues. The CDR3 DNA is TGCGCCAGCAGCGGCGGACTAGCGGGGAGACTCGACCCGGGCACAGATACGCAGTATTTT. It yields the protein CASSGGLAGRLDPGTDTQYF.

This clone was observed a handful of times. The chain employs TRBV4-1 and TRBJ1-4; D possibly corresponds to TRBD1 (5 bases). V gave up 4 bases and J gave up 7 bases, with 13 bases separating them. Looked up from germline, CDR1 is MGHRA and CDR2 is YSYEKL. CDR3 length: 14 amino acids. In nucleotides, the CDR3 is TGCGCCAGCAGCCTAACGTCGGGGGTTGAAAAACTGTTTTTT. This codes for CASSLTSGVEKLFF.

The chain employs TRBV19 and TRBJ1-1, with TRBD1 as a possible D gene (6 bases). Germline CDR1 reads LNHDA; CDR2 reads SQIVND (reference sequence). The CDR3 has 13 residues. The V end was cut by 2 bases, the J end by 10 bases, with 14 bases between. This CDR3 reads CASSIQGRGLAFF. In DNA form, the CDR3 reads TGTGCCAGTAGTATACAGGGGAGAGGGCTAGCTTTCTTT.

The gene calls are TRBV4-2 and TRBJ2-3; TRBD2 matches 13 bases. Trimming cost V 0 bases and J 1 base; bases outside gene matches: 4. This CDR3 spans 18 amino acids. The germline V gene has CDR1 LGHNA and CDR2 YNFKEQ. The CDR3 bases are TGTGCCAGCAGCCAAGAAGGACTAGCGGGGGAAGGCACAGATACGCAGTATTTT. Protein product: CASSQEGLAGEGTDTQYF.

This clone was observed a few times. The gene calls are TRBV6-4 and TRBJ2-3, with 8 bases fitting TRBD1. This CDR3 contains 14 residues. Germline V lookup: CDR1 MRHNA, CDR2 SNTAGT. The trim removed 3 bases at V and 1 base at J, leaving 0 bases unmatched. The CDR3 region is CASSEGQGTDTQYF. In DNA, the CDR3 is TGTGCCAGCAGTGAGGGACAGGGCACAGATACGCAGTATTTT.

The J gene is TRBJ1-4, the V gene TRBV7-9; no clear D. V gave up 0 bases and J gave up 0 bases, with 8 bases separating them. Germline loops: CDR1 SEHNR, CDR2 FQNEAQ (reference sequence). The CDR3 has 16 residues. Here the CDR3 reads CASSLAQAATNEKLFF. For the CDR3, the DNA is TGTGCCAGCAGCTTAGCCCAGGCCGCAACTAATGAAAAACTGTTTTTT.